This T cell receptor (beta chain) derives from a study of human T cells and chemical hapten exposure (dated by TCRdb to about 2021). At the level of the whole study: For sensitization, 2% DPC in acetone was applied to a 2 cm by 2 cm area of upper inner arm skin. Blood for TCR sequencing was provided by twenty-nine alopecia patients at one to four time points (pre-sensitization, 2, 6 and 24 weeks). Blood samples were taken from patients before sensitization (week 0) and then at 2, 6 and about 24 weeks after DPC sensitization. Patch testing was performed on the upper back with Finn chambers containing 0.01% DPC, and the patch tests were scored after 6 days according to International Contact Dermatitis Research Group standards. In alopecia patients, the study followed how the peripheral blood TCR repertoire changed in vivo over primary and secondary sensitization to diphenylcyclopropenone (DPC), a hapten. Libraries were pooled for sequencing, and per-sample TCR yields varied mainly because of small differences in library volumes within the pool. The patient cohort, mostly female, included alopecia areata with under or over 50% scalp involvement, alopecia totalis and alopecia universalis. Throughout the study period of about 23 weeks, patients also received therapeutic DPC doses to the scalp every week.

Paper-wide results and their limitations: After repeated subsampling, the strength of the expansion versus patch-test correlation and the threshold at which it became significant changed. Compared with pre-sensitization or healthy control sets, expanded TCRs formed significantly more large CDR3 similarity clusters, which is consistent with antigen-driven responses. Patch test score correlated positively with the number of PT1 expanded TCRs, reaching significance at thresholds 8, 16 and 32 but not at 4. Because every patient had alopecia, a presumed autoimmune disease, the patients' immune response might differ from that of healthy individuals. DPC sensitization did not change how many TCRs were above 1 in 1000 frequency, and no evidence was found of alterations in global repertoire structure.

The sample's time point label is to be understood as: patch test 2, 6 weeks after DPC sensitization. The sample's treatment or condition, from its label and the paper: therapeutic diphenylcyclopropenone sensitization with weekly scalp DPC. At each patch-test visit, blood was drawn before the patch test was applied. Patients were considered eligible if aged 18 to 70, diagnosed with alopecia and deemed suitable for DPC therapy, and patients were excluded if pregnant. Unfractionated whole blood was collected in Tempus Blood RNA tubes, and total RNA was extracted from that blood. This clonotype was counted a few times. Its antigen is currently not known. No base quality information exists; no much larger clone differs at one position. The library was generated by RACE. The sample was run on a NextSeq 500. Library preparation attached unique molecular identifiers to individual cDNA molecules for quantitative, reproducible TCR counting. For every blood RNA sample, sequencing covered both the TCR alpha and TCR beta chains. The authors processed their data as follows. A median of approximately 100,000 TCRs per sample was observed, with a range of 23,224 to 690,600. The Decombinator software suite was used to annotate the V, J and CDR3 of the TCR reads. For the PS versus PT1 abundance plots, all samples were subsampled to the same number of TCRs (28,000). Expanded TCRs were defined as absent before sensitization and observed at least eight times at the 2-week time point. TCRdb reran the public reads through fastp at Q25 and MiXCR, keeping productive beta chains. Every distinct CDR3 protein forms one entry, paired with its most common genes and DNA. Here the V and J calls rest on TCRdb's processing, not on the authors' analysis. In all, the sample holds about 85,000 distinct CDR3 sequences, and around 10% of those were seen once. The ten largest account for roughly 1.6% of the sample.

The sample in question was whole blood, obtained in connection with sensitization to the hapten diphenylcyclopropenone (DPC). This sequence was found in a man between 18 and 35 years old with alopecia areata. Some clones in this sample may be carry-over from other donors' samples.

The CDR3 reads CSARDSNREGTYEQYF. The sequenced DNA is TGCAGTGCTAGAGATTCTAACAGGGAAGGAACCTACGAGCAGTACTTC. The chain uses TRBV20-1 and TRBJ2-7, and possibly TRBD1, on 6 matching bases. Taken from cysteine to phenylalanine, the CDR3 has 16 residues. CDR3 DNA is the only sequence kept; it has 48 bases, read in frame from the first base. Taken from the germline V gene (reference sequence), the CDR1 and CDR2 loops are DFQATT and SNEGSKA. V loses 0 bases, J loses 2 bases, and the germline ends lie 17 bases apart.